This T cell receptor beta chain was obtained from a study of response to subunit inactivated influenza vaccine. This clonotype appeared a few times. What it recognizes is unknown. Each CDR3 protein gets one entry after TCRdb re-called the RT-PCR reads with MiXCR. The sample has hundreds of thousands of distinct CDR3 sequences, approximately 7.1% seen once. Notes on the study in general: The authors suggested that every seasonal influenza vaccination recruits few new T cells.

V lost 4 bases, J lost 8 bases, and 11 bases lay in between. The CDR3 spans 12 residues. Per germline, CDR1 DFQATT and CDR2 SNEGSKA (reference sequence). The sequencing here drew on PBMCs from blood, taken roughly 24 months after vaccination. This receptor was obtained from a man aged 50-75 years who received an inactivated influenza vaccine. The chain carries TRBV20-1 and TRBJ1-4, with D perhaps matching TRBD1 (5 bases). The CDR3 bases are TGCAGTGCTACAGGGCGAGGAGAAAAACTGTTTTTT. Translating it yields CSATGRGEKLFF.